This T cell receptor (beta chain) was sequenced during a study of T cells in Graves' hyperthyroidism and ophthalmopathy. Germline assignment: CDR1 MGHRA and CDR2 YSYEKL. V was cut by 1 base and J by 2 bases, with 9 bases left in between. CDR3 size: 16 residues. Diagnosis of hyperthyroidism was new in patients aged 18 to 65, and its duration was under 2 months. Used for diagnoses were clinical symptoms, serum thyroxine and TRAb, thyroid ultrasound and orbital computed tomography. PBMCs were derived from around 10 ml fresh peripheral blood. Amplified TCR beta CDR3 regions derived from RNA transcripts. HTBI primers were the set used in a first-round RT-PCR of the TCR CDR3. In TCRdb, the multiplex PCR reads were re-called with MiXCR into one record per CDR3 protein. The top ten hold around 25% of the sample, which has 380,000 or so distinct CDR3 sequences, approximately 15% seen once.

V usage is TRBV4-1 and J usage is TRBJ2-6; the D is unclear. The TCR comes from a woman younger than 45 with Graves' hyperthyroidism. Sequencing input: blood. The CDR3 reads CASSQVPPPGANVLTF. The CDR3, as DNA: TGCGCCAGCAGCCAAGTCCCCCCCCCTGGGGCCAACGTCCTGACTTTC.